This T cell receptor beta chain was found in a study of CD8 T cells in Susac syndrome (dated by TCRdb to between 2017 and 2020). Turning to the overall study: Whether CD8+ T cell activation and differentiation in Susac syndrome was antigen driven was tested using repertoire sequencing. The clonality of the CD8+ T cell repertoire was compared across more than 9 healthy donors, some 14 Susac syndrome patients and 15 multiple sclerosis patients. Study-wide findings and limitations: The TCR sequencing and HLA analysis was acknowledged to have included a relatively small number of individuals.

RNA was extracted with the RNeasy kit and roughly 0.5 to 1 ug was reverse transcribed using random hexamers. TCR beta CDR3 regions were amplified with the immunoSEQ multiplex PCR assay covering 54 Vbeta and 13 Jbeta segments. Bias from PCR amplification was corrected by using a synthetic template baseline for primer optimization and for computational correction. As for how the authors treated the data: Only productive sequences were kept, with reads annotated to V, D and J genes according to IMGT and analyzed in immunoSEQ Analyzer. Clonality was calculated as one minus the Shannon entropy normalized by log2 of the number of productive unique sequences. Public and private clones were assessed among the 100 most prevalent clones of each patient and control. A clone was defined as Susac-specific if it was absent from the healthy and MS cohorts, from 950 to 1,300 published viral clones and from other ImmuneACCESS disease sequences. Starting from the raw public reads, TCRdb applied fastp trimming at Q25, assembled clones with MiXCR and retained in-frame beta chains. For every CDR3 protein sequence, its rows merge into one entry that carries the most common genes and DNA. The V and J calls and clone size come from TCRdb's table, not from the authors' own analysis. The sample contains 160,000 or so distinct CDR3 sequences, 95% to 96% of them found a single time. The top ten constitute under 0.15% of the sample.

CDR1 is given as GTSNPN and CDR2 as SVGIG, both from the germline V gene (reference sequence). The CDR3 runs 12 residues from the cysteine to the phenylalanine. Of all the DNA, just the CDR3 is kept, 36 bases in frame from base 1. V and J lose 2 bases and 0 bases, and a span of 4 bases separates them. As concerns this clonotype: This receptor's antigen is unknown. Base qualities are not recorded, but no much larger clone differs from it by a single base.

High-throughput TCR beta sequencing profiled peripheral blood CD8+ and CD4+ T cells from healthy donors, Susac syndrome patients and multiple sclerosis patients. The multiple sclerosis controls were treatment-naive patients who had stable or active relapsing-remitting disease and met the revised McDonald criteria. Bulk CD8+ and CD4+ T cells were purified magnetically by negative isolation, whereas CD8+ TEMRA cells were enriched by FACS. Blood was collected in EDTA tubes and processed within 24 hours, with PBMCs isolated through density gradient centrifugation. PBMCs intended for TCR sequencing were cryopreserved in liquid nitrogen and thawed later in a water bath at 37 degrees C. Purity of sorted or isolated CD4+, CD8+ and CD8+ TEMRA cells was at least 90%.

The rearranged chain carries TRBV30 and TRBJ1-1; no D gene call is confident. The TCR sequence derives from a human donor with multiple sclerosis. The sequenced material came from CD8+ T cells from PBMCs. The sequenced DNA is TGTGCCTGGAGTCTTATGAACACTGAAGCTTTCTTT. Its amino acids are CAWSLMNTEAFF. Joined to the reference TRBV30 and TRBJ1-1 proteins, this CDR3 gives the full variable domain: SQTIHQWPATLVQPVGSPLSLECTVEGTSNPNLYWYRQAAGRGLQLLFYSVGIGQISSEVPQNLSASRPQDRQFILSSKKLLLSDSGFYLCAWSLMNTEAFFGQGTRLTVV.